This T cell receptor (beta chain) originates from a study of CD8+CD57+ T cells in acquired aplastic anemia. Turning to the study itself: An average of roughly 2.9 ug of DNA was obtained from sorted CD4+ and CD8+ cells.

Germline V gene data show CDR1 as SEHNR and CDR2 as FQNEAQ (reference sequence). The germline V and J ends were trimmed by 0 bases and 8 bases, with 4 bases remaining between them. CDR3 length: 11 residues. Profiling that covered TCR beta VDJ and CDR3 relied on genomic DNA as its template. MiXCR, applied by TCRdb to the reads, yields one record per CDR3 protein. The sample has over 150,000 distinct CDR3 sequences, just over 50% seen once. Whoever was chosen for sequencing had shown CD8+CD57+ cell expansion by flow cytometry. When blood sampling took place, the patients had received no therapy. Notes on the study in general: No significant difference in CD8+ Simpson's diversity was found between patients and controls. There were twenty-nine CD8+ CDR3 sequences that occurred in both patients and controls.

About this clonotype itself: Its target is not known.

The genes are TRBV7-9 and TRBJ1-1; D gene unclear. The material sequenced was sorted CD4+, CD8+, or CD8+CD57+ T cells (not recorded which) from PBMCs. This sequence originates from a human donor with aplastic anemia. The CDR3: CASSLAPEAFF. The CDR3 bases are TGTGCCAGCAGCTTAGCGCCCGAAGCTTTCTTT. The entire variable domain, with the rest obtained from reference TRBV7-9 and TRBJ1-1, is as follows: DTGVSQNPRHKITKRGQNVTFRCDPISEHNRLYWYRQTLGQGPEFLTYFQNEAQLEKSRLLSDRFSAERPKGSFSTLEIQRTEQGDSAMYLCASSLAPEAFFGQGTRLTVV.